Below are 20 T cell receptor beta chains sequenced from a single sample in a study of graft-versus-host responses after intestinal transplantation. Their antigen targets remain unknown. Profiling relied on immunoSEQ multiplex PCR, and the TCRdb table lists in-frame clones only, not all of them. There are some 80,000 clones in the sample; about 91% occur only once, and 7% to 9.5% lies in the top ten. Sequenced here: unstimulated CD8+ T cells sorted from spleen or lymph node cells, sampled before transplant. These receptors were collected from a human donor who was the organ donor for an intestinal transplant.

This chain uses TRBV19 with TRBJ2-7, with TRBD2 identical over 13 bases. Germline V gives CDR1 LNHDA, CDR2 SQIVND (reference sequence). After removal of 5 bases from V and 3 bases from J, the junction contained 4 bases not matched to a gene. CDR3 length equals 15 residues. DNA of the CDR3: TGTGCCAGTAGTGTTGGGACTAGCGGGGTCTACGAGCAGTACTTC. Its protein product is CASSVGTSGVYEQYF. Variable domain in full (rest from reference TRBV19 and TRBJ2-7): DGGITQSPKYLFRKEGQNVTLSCEQNLNHDAMYWYRQDPGQGLRLIYYSQIVNDFQKGDIAEGYSVSREKKESFPLTVTSAQKNPTAFYLCASSVGTSGVYEQYFGPGTRLTVT.

Notes on this clone: A far larger clone is a single base away, which makes a read error likely. The rearrangement links TRBV2 to TRBJ2-7; D unclear. CDR1 and CDR2 (germline): SNHLY, FYNNEI. Deletions cut 0 bases from V and 0 bases from J, with 9 bases between. The CDR3 sequence is 15 residues long. CDR3 protein: CASSEAGYSSYEQYF. The DNA for the CDR3 is TGTGCCAGCAGTGAAGCTGGGTATAGCTCCTACGAGCAGTACTTC.

The rearrangement joins TRBV4-1 to TRBJ2-3, with unresolved D. Trimming left V 2 bases short and J 2 bases short, with 11 bases between. Germline V gives CDR1 MGHRA, CDR2 YSYEKL. This CDR3 spans 15 amino acids. For the CDR3, the DNA is TGCGCCAGCAGCCAATTCCCGGACGTCACAGATACGCAGTATTTT. As protein: CASSQFPDVTDTQYF.

The gene calls are TRBV2 and TRBJ2-2; D gene unclear. The CDR3 contains 15 residues. Between the trimmed V and J ends, which lost 2 bases and 0 bases, there was a span of 7 bases. Germline CDR1 reads SNHLY; CDR2 reads FYNNEI. Here the CDR3 reads CASSENPPNTGELFF. DNA of the CDR3: TGTGCCAGCAGTGAAAATCCGCCGAACACCGGGGAGCTGTTTTTT.

This clone has just one count. The CDR3 loop is CASSFGGGSYGYTF. CDR3 DNA sequence: TGTGCCAGCAGTTTCGGGGGGGGGAGCTATGGCTACACCTTC. The chain has TRBV27 and TRBJ1-2; D may be TRBD1 (5 bases). This CDR3 comprises 14 residues. Per germline, CDR1 MNHEY and CDR2 SMNVEV (reference sequence). V lost 3 bases and J 4 bases, leaving 12 bases between the germline ends.

This chain uses TRBV19 with TRBJ1-1; D gene uncertain. The CDR3 is 12 residues long. The germline V gene has CDR1 LNHDA and CDR2 SQIVND (reference sequence). The V gene lost 1 base and the J gene lost 3 bases, with 3 bases spanning the gap. CDR3: CASSIVDTEAFF. The CDR3 DNA is TGTGCCAGTAGTATAGTGGACACTGAAGCTTTCTTT.

The chain links TRBV9 to TRBJ2-7; D could derive from TRBD1 or TRBD2 (6 bases each). The CDR3 spans 14 residues. V lost 0 bases and J 6 bases, leaving 13 bases between the germline ends. Germline CDR1 reads SGDLS; CDR2 reads YYNGEE. The CDR3 DNA is TGTGCCAGCAGCGTAGCGTGGGGGGCTAGCGAGCAGTACTTC. This sequence encodes CASSVAWGASEQYF.

The chain employs TRBV19 and TRBJ1-1, with TRBD1 identical over 10 bases. The V segment lost 5 bases and the J segment 4 bases; nucleotides outside the gene matches: 7. The CDR3 totals 15 residues. Per germline, CDR1 LNHDA and CDR2 SQIVND (reference sequence). The CDR3 reads CASSLPGQGSTEAFF. In DNA, the CDR3 is TGTGCCAGTAGTCTCCCGGGACAGGGGAGCACTGAAGCTTTCTTT. Supplemented by reference TRBV19 and TRBJ1-1, the full variable domain reads DGGITQSPKYLFRKEGQNVTLSCEQNLNHDAMYWYRQDPGQGLRLIYYSQIVNDFQKGDIAEGYSVSREKKESFPLTVTSAQKNPTAFYLCASSLPGQGSTEAFFGQGTRLTVV.

The genes are TRBV7-3 and TRBJ2-7; 8 positions match TRBD1. There are 14 residues in the CDR3. Germline loops: CDR1 SGHTA, CDR2 FQGTGA. The V and J ends lost 5 bases and 6 bases, in that order; junction bases with no gene match: 9. The CDR3 DNA sequence: TGTGCCAGCAGCCCTCAGGGGGCGCCGGGCGAGCAGTACTTC. Amino acid sequence: CASSPQGAPGEQYF.

The rearrangement links TRBV9 to TRBJ2-5; D gene ambiguous. Trimming removed 4 bases at V and 5 bases at J, with 6 bases between. From germline, CDR1 is SGDLS and CDR2 YYNGEE. This CDR3 contains 11 residues. The CDR3 here is CASSSRETQYF. The DNA of the CDR3 is TGTGCCAGCAGCTCAAGGGAGACCCAGTACTTC.

This chain joins TRBV5-1 and TRBJ2-7; no definite D call. V was cut by 0 bases and J by 0 bases, with 10 bases left in between. The germline gives CDR1 SGHRS, CDR2 YFSETQ. This CDR3 is 15 amino acids long. The CDR3 loop is CASSLDGLSSYEQYF. CDR3 DNA: TGCGCCAGCAGCTTGGATGGTTTGAGCTCCTACGAGCAGTACTTC.

This chain connects TRBV30 to TRBJ1-1; TRBD1 matches 7 bases. In germline, CDR1 is GTSNPN, CDR2 SVGIG (reference sequence). Germline trimming cut 4 bases from V and 7 bases from J; bases unmatched to any gene: 3. The CDR3 is made up of 11 amino acids. DNA of the CDR3: TGTGCCTGGAACACAGGGGTTGAAGCTTTCTTT. This translates into CAWNTGVEAFF. Full variable domain (missing parts from reference TRBV30 and TRBJ1-1): SQTIHQWPATLVQPVGSPLSLECTVEGTSNPNLYWYRQAAGRGLQLLFYSVGIGQISSEVPQNLSASRPQDRQFILSSKKLLLSDSGFYLCAWNTGVEAFFGQGTRLTVV.

The rearrangement joins TRBV6-5 to TRBJ2-7; D unresolved. Germline V CDR1 and CDR2: MNHEY, SVGAGI. The CDR3 contains 14 residues. Deletions cut 0 bases from V and 3 bases from J, with 9 bases between. The CDR3 DNA reads as TGTGCCAGCAGTTACTCGCCAGGAAACTACGAGCAGTACTTC. Protein sequence: CASSYSPGNYEQYF.

The V gene is TRBV4-1, the J gene TRBJ2-3, with D unclear. The V and J ends lost 2 bases and 0 bases respectively, with 12 bases between them. Germline CDR1 is MGHRA and CDR2 is YSYEKL. This CDR3 has 16 residues. The CDR3 nucleotides read TGCGCCAGCAGCCAACTTCAATTGACTAGCACAGATACGCAGTATTTT. Its protein product is CASSQLQLTSTDTQYF.

This rearrangement joins TRBV19 to TRBJ1-1; D is undetermined. Germline loops: CDR1 LNHDA, CDR2 SQIVND (reference sequence). CDR3 size: 13 residues. Trimming pared 5 bases from V and 4 bases from J, leaving 11 bases between. CDR3 residues: CASSSWRSTEAFF. The CDR3 coding sequence is TGTGCCAGTAGTTCATGGAGGAGCACTGAAGCTTTCTTT.

V is TRBV7-9 and J is TRBJ2-5, with TRBD2 matching over 8 bases. In germline, CDR1 is SEHNR, CDR2 FQNEAQ (reference sequence). CDR3 length: 14 amino acids. Losses at the gene ends were 4 bases for V and 1 base for J; bases not matched to a gene: 2. The CDR3 region has the DNA TGTGCCAGCAGCTCTCTAGCGGGCCAAGAGACCCAGTACTTC. This codes for CASSSLAGQETQYF.

The chain couples TRBV2 to TRBJ2-3; D may correspond to TRBD1 or TRBD2 (5 bases each). V shed 5 bases and J shed 2 bases, with 17 bases lying between them. In germline, CDR1 is SNHLY, CDR2 FYNNEI. There are 16 residues in the CDR3. CDR3 sequence (DNA): TGTGCCAGCAGTCGGGGATGGGGCCGCCACACAGATACGCAGTATTTT. Amino acid sequence: CASSRGWGRHTDTQYF. Together with reference TRBV2 and TRBJ2-3, the CDR3 gives the full variable domain: EPEVTQTPSHQVTQMGQEVILRCVPISNHLYFYWYRQILGQKVEFLVSFYNNEISEKSEIFDDQFSVERPDGSNFTLKIRSTKLEDSAMYFCASSRGWGRHTDTQYFGPGTRLTVL.

The chain carries TRBV5-6 and TRBJ2-7, with a tentative D call TRBD1 (5 bases). Per germline, CDR1 SGHDT and CDR2 YYEEEE. The CDR3 consists of 16 residues. V was shortened by 3 bases and J by 2 bases, with 18 bases between the two germline ends. CDR3 sequence: CASSSKLQGFTYEQYF. The DNA for the CDR3 is TGTGCCAGCAGCTCGAAACTCCAGGGTTTTACCTACGAGCAGTACTTC.

The chain is built from TRBV6-6 and TRBJ1-2; D is undetermined. Germline V CDR1 and CDR2: MNHNY, SVGAGI (reference sequence). The CDR3 has 12 amino acids. Trimming removed 5 bases from V and 1 base from J, with 5 bases in between. The CDR3 is CASSQFNYGYTF. DNA for the CDR3: TGTGCCAGCAGTCAATTTAACTATGGCTACACCTTC.

This chain uses TRBV5-4 with TRBJ2-2, with 12 bases fitting TRBD2. The J segment lost 6 bases and the V segment lost 2 bases, leaving 11 bases of the junction unmatched. This CDR3 is built from 18 residues. Germline V gives CDR1 SGHNT, CDR2 YYREEE (reference sequence). CDR3 amino acids: CASSFALAGGLRAGELFF. The CDR3 nucleotides are TGTGCCAGCAGCTTTGCGCTAGCGGGAGGGCTAAGGGCCGGGGAGCTGTTTTTT.